This is a list of T cell receptor beta chains from one sample in a study of control samples from healthy donors and cancer patients. The data were produced by immunoSEQ multiplex PCR, yet TCRdb's version contains in-frame clones alone and is incomplete. The table lists around 100,000 clones, approximately 90% of them singletons. The sequenced sample was blood. Receptors originate from a woman aged 18 to 35 in good health. CDR3s include the opening cysteine and the closing phenylalanine or tryptophan. The D gene is left open where the match is weak. Size values are once, few and many counts, or a class for expanded clones, and some rows have none.

d_call	v_call	j_call	clone_size	cdr3_aa	cdr3_nt
-	TRBV9	TRBJ2-7	-	CASSNNRARGEQYF	TGTGCCAGCAGCAACAACAGGGCGAGGGGCGAGCAGTACTTC
TRBD1	TRBV18	TRBJ2-5	-	CASSPPRGGGETQYF	TGTGCCAGCTCACCACCGAGAGGGGGCGGGGAGACCCAGTACTTC
-	TRBV19	TRBJ1-2	-	CASGNGYTF	TGTGCCAGTGGAAATGGCTACACCTTC
TRBD1	TRBV13	TRBJ2-7	-	CASSLRTGTTYEQYF	TGTGCCAGCAGCTTACGGACAGGGACAACCTACGAGCAGTACTTC
-	TRBV10-3	TRBJ1-2	-	CAISPTDHLNYGYTF	TGTGCCATCAGCCCGACGGATCACCTTAACTATGGCTACACCTTC
-	TRBV5-4	TRBJ1-5	-	CASSVGAPGRNQPQHF	TGTGCCAGCAGCGTCGGGGCTCCCGGACGCAATCAGCCCCAGCATTTT
-	TRBV9	TRBJ2-1	-	CASSVEGNEQFF	TGTGCCAGCAGCGTAGAAGGGAATGAGCAGTTCTTC
-	TRBV29-1	TRBJ1-1	-	CSVMLNTEAFF	TGCAGCGTAATGTTGAACACTGAAGCTTTCTTT
-	TRBV2	TRBJ1-5	once	CASSESTGSNQPQHF	TGTGCCAGCAGTGAATCCACAGGCAGCAATCAGCCCCAGCATTTT
-	TRBV5-1	TRBJ1-1	-	CASSAEGGQAFF	TGCGCCAGCAGCGCCGAAGGGGGGCAGGCTTTCTTT
-	TRBV7-9	TRBJ2-7	-	CASSISLEQYF	TGTGCCAGCAGCATAAGCCTCGAGCAGTACTTC
TRBD1	TRBV5-4	TRBJ2-4	-	CASSVRDREANIQYF	TGTGCCAGCAGCGTCCGGGACAGGGAGGCCAACATTCAGTACTTC
-	TRBV14	TRBJ1-1	-	CASSQDQGPRGLTFF	TGTGCCAGCAGCCAAGATCAGGGACCCCGGGGCCTAACTTTCTTT
-	TRBV27	TRBJ2-1	-	CASSPTPGYSYNEQFF	TGTGCCAGCAGCCCAACGCCGGGATACTCCTACAATGAGCAGTTCTTC
TRBD2	TRBV3-1/TRBV3-2	TRBJ2-3	-	CASSLSSGSTDTQYF	TGTGCCAGCAGCCTAAGTAGCGGGTCCACAGATACGCAGTATTTT
-	TRBV20-1	TRBJ2-2	-	CSASRTSLGELFF	TGCAGTGCTAGTCGGACCTCTCTCGGGGAGCTGTTTTTT
-	TRBV11-2	TRBJ2-3	-	CASSLIRETQYF	TGTGCCAGCAGCTTAATCCGGGAAACGCAGTATTTT
-	TRBV6-2/TRBV6-3	TRBJ1-2	-	CASSYGTPQTGGYTF	TGTGCCAGCAGTTACGGGACACCTCAAACGGGAGGCTACACCTTC
TRBD1	TRBV12-5	TRBJ2-7	once	CASGRGTGGFYEQYF	TGTGCTAGTGGTCGAGGGACAGGGGGCTTCTACGAGCAGTACTTC
-	TRBV2	TRBJ1-5	-	CASSGDSNQPQHF	TGTGCCAGCAGCGGGGACAGCAATCAGCCCCAGCATTTT
-	TRBV14	TRBJ2-2	-	CASSQNTGELFF	TGTGCCAGCAGCCAAAACACCGGGGAGCTGTTTTTT
-	TRBV11-2	TRBJ1-1	-	CASSLAVWSYETSTEAFF	TGTGCCAGCAGCTTGGCGGTATGGTCCTACGAGACGAGCACTGAAGCTTTCTTT
-	TRBV4-1	TRBJ2-7	-	CASSQENVMDEQYF	TGCGCCAGCAGCCAAGAAAACGTAATGGACGAGCAGTACTTC
TRBD1	TRBV27	TRBJ1-2	-	CASRGTGNGYTF	TGTGCCAGCAGAGGGACAGGGAACGGCTACACCTTC
-	TRBV11-1	TRBJ1-5	-	CASSLYFDQPQHF	TGTGCCAGCAGCTTATATTTTGATCAGCCCCAGCATTTT
-	TRBV10-3	TRBJ2-7	-	CAIRDRATQSYEQYF	TGTGCCATCAGGGATAGGGCTACACAGTCTTACGAGCAGTACTTC
-	TRBV27	TRBJ2-7	-	CASRTEAASYEQYF	TGTGCCAGCCGCACAGAGGCCGCCTCCTACGAGCAGTACTTC
TRBD1	TRBV18	TRBJ2-4	-	CASSPPTGDKNIQYF	TGTGCCAGCTCACCACCGACAGGGGATAAAAACATTCAGTACTTC
-	TRBV7-2	TRBJ1-1	-	CASSEMTGNTEAFF	TGTGCCAGCAGCGAGATGACAGGGAACACTGAAGCTTTCTTT
-	TRBV5-1	TRBJ1-1	few	CASSLAFLGPSLGTEAFF	TGCGCCAGCAGCTTGGCGTTTCTAGGGCCCAGTTTGGGCACTGAAGCTTTCTTT
-	TRBV11-3	TRBJ2-7	-	CASRPQLQGGQYEQYF	TGTGCCAGCAGACCTCAGTTACAGGGCGGACAATACGAGCAGTACTTC
-	TRBV27	TRBJ2-1	-	CASSLSGNNEQFF	TGTGCCAGCAGTTTATCGGGCAACAATGAGCAGTTCTTC
TRBD2	TRBV3-1/TRBV3-2	TRBJ2-3	-	CASSLAGTSTDTQYF	TGTGCCAGCAGCCTAGCGGGGACTAGCACAGATACGCAGTATTTT
TRBD1	TRBV29-1	TRBJ2-5	-	CSADRVQETQYF	TGCAGCGCAGACAGGGTACAAGAGACCCAGTACTTC
-	TRBV19	TRBJ1-5	-	CASSRTENYQPQHF	TGTGCCAGTTCCCGGACAGAGAACTATCAGCCCCAGCATTTT
-	TRBV7-6	TRBJ1-3	-	CASSPLDGGGNTIYF	TGTGCCAGCAGCCCCCTCGATGGAGGAGGAAACACCATATATTTT
TRBD1	TRBV6-2/TRBV6-3	TRBJ2-7	-	CASSFNDRGPAYEQYF	TGTGCCAGCAGTTTCAACGACAGGGGCCCAGCCTACGAGCAGTACTTC
-	TRBV11-1	TRBJ2-1	-	CASSPSSSRANEQFF	TGTGCCAGCAGCCCAAGCTCTTCTAGAGCTAATGAGCAGTTCTTC
TRBD1	TRBV19	TRBJ2-7	-	CASSANRGSYEQYF	TGTGCCAGTAGTGCTAACAGGGGCTCCTACGAGCAGTACTTC
-	TRBV5-5	TRBJ2-7	once	CASSLGRSYEQYF	TGTGCCAGCAGCCTCGGACGCTCCTACGAGCAGTACTTC
-	TRBV25-1	TRBJ1-1	-	CASSEGAGGTEAFF	TGTGCCAGCAGTGAAGGGGCGGGTGGGACTGAAGCTTTCTTT
-	TRBV5-4	TRBJ1-2	-	CASSLARAGVDGYTF	TGTGCCAGCAGCTTGGCTCGGGCAGGGGTGGATGGCTACACCTTC
-	TRBV5-4	TRBJ1-1	-	CASSPRWASEAFF	TGTGCCAGCAGCCCGAGGTGGGCGTCTGAAGCTTTCTTT
TRBD1	TRBV15	TRBJ1-3	-	CATSRAVQGPGNTIYF	TGTGCCACCAGCAGGGCAGTACAGGGGCCCGGAAACACCATATATTTT
-	TRBV5-1	TRBJ2-3	once	CASSLAAITDTQYF	TGCGCCAGCAGTCTGGCGGCGATCACAGATACGCAGTATTTT
-	TRBV11-1	TRBJ2-2	-	CASSQGTGELFF	TGTGCCAGCAGCCAGGGTACCGGGGAGCTGTTTTTT
-	TRBV4-1	TRBJ1-2	once	CASSQRTDYGYTF	TGCGCCAGCAGCCAGAGGACGGACTATGGCTACACCTTC
-	TRBV5-1	TRBJ1-4	once	CASSSEGQDEKLFF	TGCGCCAGCAGCTCCGAGGGGCAAGATGAAAAACTGTTTTTT
TRBD1	TRBV7-9	TRBJ1-1	-	CASSLTGGHPNTEAFF	TGTGCCAGCAGCTTGACAGGGGGCCACCCAAACACTGAAGCTTTCTTT
-	TRBV6-4	TRBJ1-1	-	CASSSGLENTEAFF	TGTGCCAGCAGTTCAGGGTTGGAGAACACTGAAGCTTTCTTT
-	TRBV6-6	TRBJ2-7	-	CASRWEGAYNEQYF	TGTGCCAGCAGATGGGAGGGGGCATACAACGAGCAGTACTTC
TRBD1	TRBV29-1	TRBJ1-1	-	CSVGRQGSMNTEAFF	TGCAGCGTAGGACGACAGGGGAGCATGAACACTGAAGCTTTCTTT
TRBD2	TRBV5-1	TRBJ2-3	-	CASSLSGVSTDTQYF	TGCGCCAGCAGCTTAAGCGGGGTTAGCACAGATACGCAGTATTTT
-	TRBV7-9	TRBJ1-2	-	CASSLGGDGYGYTF	TGTGCCAGCAGCCTGGGGGGGGACGGCTATGGCTACACCTTC
TRBD1	TRBV4-1	TRBJ2-2	-	CASSHGDRASEELFF	TGCGCCAGCAGCCATGGGGACAGGGCGTCTGAGGAGCTGTTTTTT